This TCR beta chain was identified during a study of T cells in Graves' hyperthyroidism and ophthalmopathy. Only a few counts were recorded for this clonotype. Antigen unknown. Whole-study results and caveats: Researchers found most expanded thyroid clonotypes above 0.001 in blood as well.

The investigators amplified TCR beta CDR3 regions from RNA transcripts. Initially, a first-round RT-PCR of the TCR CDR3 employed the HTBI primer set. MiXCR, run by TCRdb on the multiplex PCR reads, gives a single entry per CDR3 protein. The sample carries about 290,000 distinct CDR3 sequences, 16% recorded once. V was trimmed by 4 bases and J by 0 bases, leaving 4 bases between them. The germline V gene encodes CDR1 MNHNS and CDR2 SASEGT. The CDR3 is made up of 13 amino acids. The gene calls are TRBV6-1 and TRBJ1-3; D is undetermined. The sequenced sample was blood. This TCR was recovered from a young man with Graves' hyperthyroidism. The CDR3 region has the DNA TGTGCCAGCAGTGTGACCTCTGGAAACACCATATATTTT. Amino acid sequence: CASSVTSGNTIYF.